This T cell receptor beta chain comes out of a study of T cell responses to AZD1222 COVID-19 vaccine. General study results and limits: Once two AZD1222 doses were given, Spike-specific TCR breadth and depth went up.

Concerning this clone itself: Its antigen is as yet unknown.

The protocol was immunoSEQ multiplex PCR, while the TCRdb copy is restricted to in-frame clones and leaves out a portion. The data contain about 160,000 clones, over 75% of them singletons. The CDR3 contains 13 residues. CDR1 KGHSH and CDR2 LQKENI come from the germline V gene. Trimming removed 3 bases from V and 4 bases from J, with 9 bases in between. The clonotype comes from an adult in good health. The sample was peripheral blood, taken on day 0 of AZD1222 vaccination. V usage is TRBV18 and J usage is TRBJ1-2; TRBD1 is a possible D gene (6 bases). CDR3 protein: CASSPTDSYGYTF. In nucleotides, the CDR3 is TGTGCCAGCTCACCTACGGACAGCTATGGCTACACCTTC.